Presented here are 3 T cell receptor beta chains from one specimen sequenced in a study of T cells in Graves' hyperthyroidism and ophthalmopathy. RNA transcripts gave rise to amplified TCR beta CDR3 regions. During a first-round RT-PCR of the TCR CDR3, the HTBI primer set was used. TCRdb fed the multiplex PCR reads into MiXCR, producing one record per CDR3 protein. Among about 580,000 distinct CDR3 sequences listed, about half were seen once. The specimen sequenced was peripheral blood or thyroid tissue (not recorded which). The receptor source for this set is a woman aged 18-29 years with Graves' hyperthyroidism.

J is TRBJ2-7 and V is TRBV7-2; no firm D call. The CDR3 consists of 14 residues. Germline loops: CDR1 SGHTA, CDR2 FQGNSA. V lost 6 bases to trimming and J lost 7 bases, with 19 bases between them. CDR3 sequence reads: CASSPQPLPGEQYF. The CDR3 DNA reads as TGTGCCAGCAGTCCACAGCCGTTGCCCGGTGAGCAGTACTTC. The whole variable domain, remainder taken from reference TRBV7-2 and TRBJ2-7, is GAGVSQSPSNKVTEKGKDVELRCDPISGHTALYWYRQSLGQGLEFLIYFQGNSAPDKSGLPSDRFSAERTGGSVSTLTIQRTQQEDSAVYLCASSPQPLPGEQYFGPGTRLTVT.

The chain employs TRBV20-1 and TRBJ1-3, with TRBD1 as a possible D gene (5 bases). Trimming took 5 bases from V and 3 from J, leaving 14 bases between them. CDR1 and CDR2 from the germline V gene are DFQATT and SNEGSKA (reference sequence). The length of the CDR3 is 14 residues. The CDR3 sequence: CSAYPGAVGNTIYF. CDR3 DNA: TGCAGTGCTTACCCCGGGGCAGTTGGAAACACCATATATTTT.

This clonotype came up many times. The rearrangement links TRBV4-1 to TRBJ2-5, with D hard to call. Trimming took 3 bases from V and 10 from J, leaving 21 bases between them. Germline CDR1 and CDR2: MGHRA and YSYEKL. There are 15 residues in the CDR3. The DNA of the CDR3 is TGCGCCAGCAGCCAGCCCTCCGAAGCGATTTTTGGCCAGTACTTC. Its protein is CASSQPSEAIFGQYF.